The 24 T cell receptor beta chains listed next were all sequenced from one sample in a study of T cell repertoires in cytomegalovirus infection. Their target antigens are unknown. TCRdb recomputed calls from the reads with MiXCR, one row per CDR3 protein. The table has about 63,000 distinct CDR3 sequences, over 20% seen once; the top ten hold 60% to 75%. This specimen consisted of CD8+ T cells from cultured PBMCs, obtained from culture after CMV antigen stimulation. These receptors were taken from a human donor in good health (CMV status not recorded). Some clones in this sample may be carry-over from other donors' samples.

The chain employs TRBV6-5 and TRBJ1-5; no reliable D call. Trimming left V 2 bases short and J 4 bases short, with 6 bases between. Germline CDR1 is MNHEY and CDR2 is SVGAGI. There are 13 residues in the CDR3. The CDR3: CASSYGLNQPQHF. The DNA of the CDR3 is TGTGCCAGCAGTTACGGGCTTAATCAGCCCCAGCATTTT.

The chain links TRBV7-6 to TRBJ2-1, with 11 bases lining up with TRBD2. The germline V gene has CDR1 SGHVS and CDR2 FNYEAQ. V dropped 0 bases and J dropped 2; count of bases not matched to a gene: 6. The CDR3 loop spans 18 amino acids. The CDR3 is CASSLARLAGGPYNEQFF. In nucleotides, the CDR3 is TGTGCCAGCAGCTTAGCTAGGCTAGCGGGGGGCCCCTACAATGAGCAGTTCTTC.

This clonotype was seen only a few times. The chain recombines TRBV4-1 with TRBJ2-7, with 11 nucleotides matching TRBD1. V gave up 6 bases and J gave up 1 base; unmatched junction bases: 5. Germline V CDR1 and CDR2: MGHRA, YSYEKL. The CDR3 extends over 15 amino acids. The CDR3 loop is CASRLRDRGSYEQYF. CDR3 DNA: TGCGCCAGCAGGCTCCGGGACAGGGGGTCCTACGAGCAGTACTTC.

This clonotype has more than one count but fewer than ten. The rearrangement joins TRBV18 to TRBJ2-3, with 12 positions matching TRBD1. Germline V gene data show CDR1 as KGHSH and CDR2 as LQKENI. The V gene end was trimmed by 6 bases and the J gene end by 0 bases; junction bases not matched to a gene: 10. CDR3 length: 18 residues. In DNA, the CDR3 is TGTGCCAGCTCGGACCGGGACAGGGGGCATTCTAGCACAGATACGCAGTATTTT. The encoded protein is CASSDRDRGHSSTDTQYF.

Only a few counts were recorded for this clonotype. CDR3 DNA: TGCGCCAGCAAGACAGTAGACAATGAGCAGTTCTTC. Its translation is CASKTVDNEQFF. The chain has TRBV5-1 and TRBJ2-1; possibly TRBD1 for D (5 bases). The CDR3 is made up of 12 amino acids. The V and J ends lost 6 bases and 5 bases respectively, with 9 bases between them. The germline V gene has CDR1 SGHRS and CDR2 YFSETQ.

The rearrangement links TRBV2 to TRBJ1-2; 8 bases line up with TRBD1. The CDR3 has 15 amino acids. J gave up 3 bases and V 2 bases, and 5 bases lay outside the gene matches. CDR1 is SNHLY and CDR2 is FYNNEI in the germline V gene. The CDR3 DNA reads TGTGCCAGCAGTGAAACCACAGGGGGATACTATGGCTACACCTTC. Protein product: CASSETTGGYYGYTF. Full variable domain (remainder filled in from reference TRBV2 and TRBJ1-2): EPEVTQTPSHQVTQMGQEVILRCVPISNHLYFYWYRQILGQKVEFLVSFYNNEISEKSEIFDDQFSVERPDGSNFTLKIRSTKLEDSAMYFCASSETTGGYYGYTFGSGTRLTVV.

V and J are TRBV4-1 and TRBJ2-5, with a weak D call TRBD1 (5 bases). Germline loops: CDR1 MGHRA, CDR2 YSYEKL. Trimming stripped 1 base from V and 0 bases from J, with 9 bases between. The CDR3 is made up of 15 amino acids. The CDR3 nucleotides read TGCGCCAGCAGCCAAGCGTGGGGCTACCAAGAGACCCAGTACTTC. It is translated as CASSQAWGYQETQYF.

The rearrangement links TRBV7-9 to TRBJ2-3; TRBD1 matches at 8 bases. The CDR3 loop spans 16 amino acids. Germline CDR1 SEHNR, CDR2 FQNEAQ (reference sequence). The V segment lost 6 bases and the J segment 4 bases; nucleotides outside the gene matches: 12. CDR3 region: CASRFGRGLGSDTQYF. The CDR3 coding sequence is TGTGCCAGCAGGTTTGGCAGGGGGCTTGGTTCAGATACGCAGTATTTT.

This clonotype has a single count. Without the conserved terminal phenylalanine or tryptophan, this CDR3 likely stems from a read error. Because the CDR3's place on the DNA is in doubt, the DNA is left out and the CDR3 is given as listed by TCRdb. This chain uses TRBV7-8 with TRBJ2-3; no check of the table's D call, TRBD2, against the DNA was made. The CDR3 length is 18 residues, termini included. CDR1 is SGHVS and CDR2 is FQNEAQ in the germline V gene. The CDR3 sequence is CASSSYSGGNIFHTDTQY.

This clonotype was counted a few times. The gene calls are TRBV7-9 and TRBJ2-2, with no clear D. Germline V gene sequence: CDR1 SEHNR, CDR2 FQNEAQ (reference sequence). Trimming removed 2 bases at V and 6 bases at J, with 10 bases between. The CDR3 is 14 residues long. This CDR3 is CASSLSVDAGELFF. In nucleotides, the CDR3 is TGTGCCAGCAGCTTAAGCGTCGACGCCGGGGAGCTGTTTTTT.

This clonotype was counted between two and nine times. The chain uses TRBV6-2 or TRBV6-3 and TRBJ2-1; 8 bases agree with TRBD2. With 6 bases clipped from V and 1 base from J, the junction kept 5 bases outside the gene matches. CDR3 size: 15 residues. The germline V gene has CDR1 MNHEY and CDR2 SVGEGT. CDR3 residues: CASRTSGLSYNEQFF. The CDR3 region has the DNA TGTGCCAGCAGAACTAGCGGTCTGTCCTACAATGAGCAGTTCTTC.

The CDR3 region is CASSSLKKVGYGYTF. For the CDR3, the DNA is TGTGCCAGCAGCTCCCTTAAGAAAGTGGGATATGGCTACACCTTC. J is TRBJ1-2 and V is TRBV7-2; D not resolved. The V gene's germline CDR1 is SGHTA and CDR2 FQGNSA. The ends were cut back, 4 bases at V and 5 bases at J, with 17 bases in the middle. The CDR3 has 15 amino acids.

The chain is built from TRBV7-9 and TRBJ1-1, with TRBD1 identical over 8 bases. Germline trimming cut 5 bases from V and 3 bases from J; bases unmatched to any gene: 11. CDR3 length equals 16 residues. The germline V gene has CDR1 SEHNR and CDR2 FQNEAQ (reference sequence). The CDR3 region has the DNA TGTGCCAGCAGCCGGGGACAGGAATTCTCGGACACTGAAGCTTTCTTT. Translated, it gives CASSRGQEFSDTEAFF.

The genes are TRBV12-3 or TRBV12-4 and TRBJ1-1; TRBD1 matches at 7 bases. V shed 6 bases and J 3 bases; nucleotides not matched to a gene: 7. The CDR3 totals 14 residues. CDR3 sequence: CASRATGTDTEAFF. CDR3 nucleotides: TGTGCCAGCAGGGCGACAGGGACTGACACTGAAGCTTTCTTT.

The rearrangement uses TRBV4-1 and TRBJ1-1; perhaps TRBD1 as D (5 bases). Germline V gene sequence: CDR1 MGHRA, CDR2 YSYEKL. Trimming took off 1 base at V and 5 bases at J, with 17 bases between the two ends. The CDR3 length is 16 residues. The DNA of the CDR3 is TGCGCCAGCAGCCAAGGCGAGGGACGGCCGGGGACTGAAGCTTTCTTT. This translates into CASSQGEGRPGTEAFF.

A few counts support this clonotype. The chain joins TRBV6-1 to TRBJ2-3; 9 bases are a match to TRBD2. Germline CDR1 is MNHNS and CDR2 is SASEGT. The CDR3 has 16 amino acids. Trimming removed 7 bases from V and 0 bases from J; junction bases left unmatched: 8. CDR3 bases: TGTGCCAGCAAACCTTTAGCGGGGGTCAGCACAGATACGCAGTATTTT. Its translation: CASKPLAGVSTDTQYF.

The CDR3 nucleotides read TGTGCCAGCAACTTAGGAGGGGCGACTGAAGCTTTCTTT. Its protein is CASNLGGATEAFF. This rearrangement joins TRBV6-1 to TRBJ1-1; perhaps TRBD1 as D (5 bases). CDR1 and CDR2 (germline): MNHNS, SASEGT. V was shortened by 7 bases and J by 5 bases, with 14 bases between the two germline ends. CDR3 length: 13 residues.

This clonotype turned up a few times. The chain joins TRBV7-9 to TRBJ2-5; 7 nucleotides line up with TRBD1. This CDR3 is built from 15 residues. Germline CDR1 and CDR2: SEHNR and FQNEAQ (reference sequence). Trimming took 4 bases from V and 1 from J; bases not matched to a gene: 6. CDR3 bases: TGTGCCAGCAGCTCCGAGACAGGGACCCAAGAGACCCAGTACTTC. Protein: CASSSETGTQETQYF.

This chain joins TRBV2 and TRBJ2-1; D tentatively reads TRBD1 or TRBD2 (5 bases each). Per the germline V gene, CDR1 is SNHLY and CDR2 is FYNNEI. This CDR3 region has 16 residues. V lost 8 bases to trimming and J lost 7 bases, with 24 bases between them. The CDR3 here is CASGRGAGPGRNEQFF. CDR3 DNA sequence: TGTGCCAGCGGCCGAGGGGCGGGCCCAGGGAGAAATGAGCAGTTCTTC.

This clonotype was seen only a few times. The V call is TRBV13, the J call TRBJ1-1; D is unclear. V lost 3 bases and J lost 3, with 20 bases in between. The CDR3 covers 17 residues. CDR1 PRHDT and CDR2 FYEKMQ come from the germline V gene (reference sequence). The DNA of the CDR3 is TGTGCCAGCAGCTTTTCGGTAAGGGCAGGTTGGGACACTGAAGCTTTCTTT. Translation: CASSFSVRAGWDTEAFF.

Only one count was recorded for this clonotype. This chain connects TRBV11-2 to TRBJ2-1, with 10 bases identical to TRBD2. The CDR3 spans 16 residues. Germline V CDR1 and CDR2: SGHAT, FQNNGV. The V and J ends lost 3 bases and 2 bases, in that order; junction bases with no gene match: 4. The CDR3 nucleotides are TGTGCCAGCAGCTTTACAGCGGGGGGGCCCTACAATGAGCAGTTCTTC. Residues: CASSFTAGGPYNEQFF.

This clonotype has more than one count but fewer than ten. The gene calls are TRBV7-8 and TRBJ2-1; D is uncertain. With 6 bases removed from V and 6 bases from J, the gap between germline ends came to 12 bases. This CDR3 comprises 13 residues. Per the germline V gene, CDR1 is SGHVS and CDR2 is FQNEAQ. The CDR3 is CASSTQDGNEQFF. As DNA, the CDR3 is TGTGCCAGCAGTACCCAGGACGGCAATGAGCAGTTCTTC.

This chain uses TRBV7-8 with TRBJ1-5; a possible D gene is TRBD1 (6 bases). Germline V gives CDR1 SGHVS, CDR2 FQNEAQ. V was clipped by 3 bases and J by 5 bases, with 23 bases between them. The length of the CDR3 is 18 residues. This chain's CDR3 is CASSFSKNAGTLDQPQHF. CDR3 in DNA: TGTGCCAGCAGCTTTTCCAAAAACGCCGGGACACTAGATCAGCCCCAGCATTTT.

This clonotype came up a few times. V is TRBV7-2 and J is TRBJ1-6, with D maybe TRBD1 (5 bases). Per the germline V gene, CDR1 is SGHTA and CDR2 is FQGNSA. V lost 5 bases, J lost 7 bases, and 12 bases lay in between. This CDR3 has 14 residues. CDR3 sequence: CASSVQDSNSPLHF. In nucleotides, the CDR3 is TGTGCCAGCAGCGTTCAAGACAGCAATTCACCCCTCCACTTT.